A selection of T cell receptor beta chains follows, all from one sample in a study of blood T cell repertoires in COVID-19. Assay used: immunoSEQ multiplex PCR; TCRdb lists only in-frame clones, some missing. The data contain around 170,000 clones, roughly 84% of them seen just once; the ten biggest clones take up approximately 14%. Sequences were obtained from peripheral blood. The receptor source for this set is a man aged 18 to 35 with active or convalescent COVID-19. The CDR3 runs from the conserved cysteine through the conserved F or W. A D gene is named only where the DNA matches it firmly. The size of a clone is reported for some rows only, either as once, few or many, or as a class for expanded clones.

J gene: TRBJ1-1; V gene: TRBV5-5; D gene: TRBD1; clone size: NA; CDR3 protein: CASSLGDRATDEAFF; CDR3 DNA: TGTGCCAGCAGCTTGGGGGACAGGGCGACCGATGAAGCTTTCTTT
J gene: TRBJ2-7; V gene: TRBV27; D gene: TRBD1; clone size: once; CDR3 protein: CASRPGTGVYEQYF; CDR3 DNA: TGTGCCAGCAGACCCGGGACAGGGGTGTACGAGCAGTACTTC
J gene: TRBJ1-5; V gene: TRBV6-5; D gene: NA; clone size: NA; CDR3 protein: CASNWLLGGSQPQHF; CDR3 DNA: TGTGCCAGCAATTGGCTCCTAGGAGGTAGTCAGCCCCAGCATTTT
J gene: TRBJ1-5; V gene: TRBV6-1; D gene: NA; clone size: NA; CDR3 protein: CASSEGVRRDFSNQPQHF; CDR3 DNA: TGTGCCAGCAGTGAAGGGGTAAGGAGGGACTTTAGCAATCAGCCCCAGCATTTT
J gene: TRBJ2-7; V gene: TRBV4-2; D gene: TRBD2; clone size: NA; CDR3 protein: CASSQGFREGPYEQYF; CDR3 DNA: TGTGCCAGCAGCCAAGGGTTCCGGGAGGGCCCCTACGAGCAGTACTTC
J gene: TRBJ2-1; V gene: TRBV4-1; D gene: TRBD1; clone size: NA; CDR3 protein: CASSRPGQGSYNEQFF; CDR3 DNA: TGCGCCAGCAGCCGACCAGGACAGGGCTCCTACAATGAGCAGTTCTTC
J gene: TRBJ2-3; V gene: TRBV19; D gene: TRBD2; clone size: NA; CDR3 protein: CASSIDRDPSGSTDTQYF; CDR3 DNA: TGTGCCAGTAGTATAGATCGTGATCCTAGCGGTAGCACAGATACGCAGTATTTT
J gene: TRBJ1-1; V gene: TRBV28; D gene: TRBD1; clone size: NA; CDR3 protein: CASSPDREIEAFF; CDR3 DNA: TGTGCCAGCAGCCCGGACAGGGAAATTGAAGCTTTCTTT
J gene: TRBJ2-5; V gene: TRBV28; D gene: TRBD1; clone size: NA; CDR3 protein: CASSLPGGHETQYF; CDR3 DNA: TGTGCCAGCAGTTTGCCAGGGGGCCATGAGACCCAGTACTTC
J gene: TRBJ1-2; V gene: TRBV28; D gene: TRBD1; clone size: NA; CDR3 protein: CASRTSGGGYGYTF; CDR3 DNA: TGTGCCAGCAGGACATCAGGGGGAGGCTATGGCTACACCTTC
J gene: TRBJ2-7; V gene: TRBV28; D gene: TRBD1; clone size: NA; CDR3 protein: CASSRTGDSYEQYF; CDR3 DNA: TGTGCCAGCAGTCGAACAGGGGACTCCTACGAGCAGTACTTC
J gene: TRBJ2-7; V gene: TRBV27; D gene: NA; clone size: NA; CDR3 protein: CASSLSPGRGNEQYF; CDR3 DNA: TGTGCCAGCAGTTTATCACCGGGCAGGGGTAACGAGCAGTACTTC
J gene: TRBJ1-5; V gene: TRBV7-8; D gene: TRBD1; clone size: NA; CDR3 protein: CASSLVSGGSQPQHF; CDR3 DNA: TGTGCCAGCAGCTTAGTATCAGGGGGAAGTCAGCCCCAGCATTTT
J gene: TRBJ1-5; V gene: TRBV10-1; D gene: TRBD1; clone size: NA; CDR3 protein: CASSPTGTGNQPQHF; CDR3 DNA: TGCGCCAGCAGTCCCACCGGGACAGGTAATCAGCCCCAGCATTTT
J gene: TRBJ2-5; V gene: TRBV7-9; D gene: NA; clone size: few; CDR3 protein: CASSRSMGGQETQYF; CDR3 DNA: TGTGCCAGCAGCAGATCAATGGGAGGCCAAGAGACCCAGTACTTC
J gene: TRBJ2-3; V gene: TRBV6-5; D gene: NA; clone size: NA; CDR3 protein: CASSTGQSTDTQYF; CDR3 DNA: TGTGCCAGCAGTACCGGACAGAGCACAGATACGCAGTATTTT
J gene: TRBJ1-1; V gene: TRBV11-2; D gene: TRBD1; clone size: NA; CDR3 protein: CASSADRDTEAFF; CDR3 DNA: TGTGCCAGCAGCGCGGACAGGGATACTGAAGCTTTCTTT
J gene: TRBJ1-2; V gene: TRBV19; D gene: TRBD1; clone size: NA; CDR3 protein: CASSIRWDRGLTANYGYTF; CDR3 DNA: TGTGCCAGTAGTATAAGGTGGGACAGGGGACTCACCGCTAACTATGGCTACACCTTC
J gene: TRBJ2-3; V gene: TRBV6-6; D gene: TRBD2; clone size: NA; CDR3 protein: CASSPGLAGGSTDTQYF; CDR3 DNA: TGTGCCAGCAGTCCAGGACTAGCGGGGGGAAGCACAGATACGCAGTATTTT
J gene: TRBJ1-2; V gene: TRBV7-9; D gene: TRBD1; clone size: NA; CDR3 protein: CASSFAGGDYGYTF; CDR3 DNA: TGTGCCAGCAGCTTCGCAGGGGGAGACTATGGCTACACCTTC
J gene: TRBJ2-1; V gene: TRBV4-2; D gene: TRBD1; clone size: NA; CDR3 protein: CASRAGQGRLNEQFF; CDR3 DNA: TGTGCCAGCAGGGCGGGACAGGGGAGGCTGAATGAGCAGTTCTTC
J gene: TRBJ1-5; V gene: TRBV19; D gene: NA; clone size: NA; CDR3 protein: CASSIGGLSKPQHF; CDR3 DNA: TGTGCCAGTAGTATAGGGGGACTCAGCAAGCCCCAGCATTTT
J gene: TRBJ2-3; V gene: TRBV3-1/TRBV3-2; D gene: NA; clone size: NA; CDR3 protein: CASSRLRSDTQYF; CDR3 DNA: TGTGCCAGCAGCCGTCTACGATCAGATACGCAGTATTTT
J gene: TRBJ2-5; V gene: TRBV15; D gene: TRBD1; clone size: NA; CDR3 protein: CATSRGTGAQETQYF; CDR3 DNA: TGTGCCACCAGCAGGGGGACAGGTGCCCAAGAGACCCAGTACTTC
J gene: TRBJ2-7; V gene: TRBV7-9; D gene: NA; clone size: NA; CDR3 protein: CASSFAGAWDEQYF; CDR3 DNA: TGTGCCAGCAGCTTCGCAGGGGCGTGGGACGAGCAGTACTTC
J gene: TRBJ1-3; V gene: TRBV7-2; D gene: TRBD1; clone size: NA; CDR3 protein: CASSSGQAGNTIYF; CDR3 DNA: TGTGCCAGCAGCTCAGGACAGGCTGGAAACACCATATATTTT
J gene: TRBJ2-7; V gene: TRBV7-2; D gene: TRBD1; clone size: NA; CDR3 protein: CASSLEDRLSYEQYF; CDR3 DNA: TGTGCCAGCAGCTTAGAGGACAGGTTATCCTACGAGCAGTACTTC
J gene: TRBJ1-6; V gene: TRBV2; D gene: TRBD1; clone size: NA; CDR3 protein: CASGNRQGWNSPLHF; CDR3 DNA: TGTGCCAGCGGAAACAGACAGGGTTGGAATTCACCCCTCCACTTT
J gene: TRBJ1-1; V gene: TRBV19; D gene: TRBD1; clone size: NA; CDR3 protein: CASSTIFLRGLDTEAFF; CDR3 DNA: TGTGCCAGTAGTACAATATTCCTCAGGGGGCTCGACACTGAAGCTTTCTTT
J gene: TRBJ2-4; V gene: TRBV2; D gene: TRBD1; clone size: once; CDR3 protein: CASISGTGTTVAKNIQYF; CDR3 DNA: TGTGCCAGCATCTCCGGGACAGGGACAACGGTGGCCAAAAACATTCAGTACTTC
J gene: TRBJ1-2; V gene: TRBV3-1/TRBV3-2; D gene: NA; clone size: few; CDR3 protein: CASSQSQQQSGAYTF; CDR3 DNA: TGTGCCAGCAGCCAATCGCAGCAACAATCAGGGGCCTACACCTTC
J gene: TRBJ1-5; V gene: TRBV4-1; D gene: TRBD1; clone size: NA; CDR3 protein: CASSQIEGANVNQPQHF; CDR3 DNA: TGCGCCAGCAGCCAAATAGAGGGGGCAAATGTCAATCAGCCCCAGCATTTT
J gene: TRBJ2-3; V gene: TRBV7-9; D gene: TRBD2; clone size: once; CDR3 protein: CATSRRLASDTQYF; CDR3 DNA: TGTGCCACCTCGCGGAGACTAGCCTCAGATACGCAGTATTTT
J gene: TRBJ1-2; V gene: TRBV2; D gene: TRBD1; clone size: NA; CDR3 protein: CASSKRTGDNGYTF; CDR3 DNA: TGTGCCAGCAGTAAGAGGACAGGGGATAACGGCTACACCTTC
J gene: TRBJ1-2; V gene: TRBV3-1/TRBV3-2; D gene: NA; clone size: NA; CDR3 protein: CASSQVRGKGYTF; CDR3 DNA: TGTGCCAGCAGCCAAGTGAGGGGGAAGGGCTACACCTTC
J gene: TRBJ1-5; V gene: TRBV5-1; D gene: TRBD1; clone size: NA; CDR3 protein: CASSVSPGQGGQPQHF; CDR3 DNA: TGCGCCAGCAGCGTCTCACCGGGACAGGGAGGCCAGCCCCAGCATTTT
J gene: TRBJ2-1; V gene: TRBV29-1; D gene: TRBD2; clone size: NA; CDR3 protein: CSVKARGTSGINNEQFF; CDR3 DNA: TGCAGCGTCAAAGCCCGCGGGACTAGCGGGATCAACAATGAGCAGTTCTTC
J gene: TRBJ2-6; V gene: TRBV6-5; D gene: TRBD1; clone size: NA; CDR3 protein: CASSPWTGGANVLTF; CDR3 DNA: TGTGCCAGCAGCCCCTGGACAGGAGGGGCCAACGTCCTGACTTTC
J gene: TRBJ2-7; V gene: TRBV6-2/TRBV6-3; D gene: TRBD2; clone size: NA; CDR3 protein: CASSPSGRAEREQYF; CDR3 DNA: TGTGCCAGCAGCCCTAGCGGGAGGGCGGAGAGGGAGCAGTACTTC
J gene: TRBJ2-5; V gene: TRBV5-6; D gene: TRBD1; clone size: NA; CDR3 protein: CASSLNTGTGGYETQYF; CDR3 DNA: TGTGCCAGCAGCTTAAACACCGGGACAGGGGGCTATGAGACCCAGTACTTC
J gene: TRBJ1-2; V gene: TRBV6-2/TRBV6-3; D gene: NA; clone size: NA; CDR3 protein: CASSYIKNYGYTF; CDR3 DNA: TGTGCCAGCAGTTATATAAAAAACTATGGCTACACCTTC
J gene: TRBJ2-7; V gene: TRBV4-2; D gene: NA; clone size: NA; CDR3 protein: CASSQGPGEYEQYF; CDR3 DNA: TGTGCCAGCAGCCAAGGTCCGGGGGAGTACGAGCAGTACTTC
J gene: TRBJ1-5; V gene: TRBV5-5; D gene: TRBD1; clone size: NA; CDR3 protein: CASSLEGAAYNQPQHF; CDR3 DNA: TGTGCCAGCAGCTTGGAGGGGGCGGCTTACAATCAGCCCCAGCATTTT
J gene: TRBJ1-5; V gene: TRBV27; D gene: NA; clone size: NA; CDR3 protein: CASSTRTGNQPQHF; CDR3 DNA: TGTGCCAGCAGTACCCGGACGGGGAATCAGCCCCAGCATTTT
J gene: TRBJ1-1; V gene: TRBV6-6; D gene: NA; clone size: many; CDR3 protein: CASSSTENTEAFF; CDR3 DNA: TGTGCCAGCAGTTCTACAGAGAACACTGAAGCTTTCTTT
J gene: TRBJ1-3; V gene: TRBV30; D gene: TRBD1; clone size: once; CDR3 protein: CAWSRDSLSGNTIYF; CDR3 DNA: TGTGCCTGGAGCAGGGACAGCCTCTCTGGAAACACCATATATTTT
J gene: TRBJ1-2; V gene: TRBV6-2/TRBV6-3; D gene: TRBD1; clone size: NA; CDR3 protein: CASSGNRDRGSGYTF; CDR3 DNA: TGTGCCAGCAGTGGCAACCGGGACAGGGGCTCTGGCTACACCTTC
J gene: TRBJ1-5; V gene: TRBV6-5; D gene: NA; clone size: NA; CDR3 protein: CASSLNRVSTQPQHF; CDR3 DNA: TGTGCCAGCAGTTTGAACAGGGTCTCGACTCAGCCCCAGCATTTT
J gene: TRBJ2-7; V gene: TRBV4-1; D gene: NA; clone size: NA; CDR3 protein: CASSQEGQTSYEQYF; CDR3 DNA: TGCGCCAGCAGCCAAGAGGGGCAAACCTCCTACGAGCAGTACTTC
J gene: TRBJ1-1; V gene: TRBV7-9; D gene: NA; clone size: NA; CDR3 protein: CASRLGAVGEAFF; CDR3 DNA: TGTGCCAGCAGGTTAGGGGCAGTAGGTGAAGCTTTCTTT
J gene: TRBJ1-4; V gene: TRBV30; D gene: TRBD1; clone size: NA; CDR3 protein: CAWSVQTGVEKLFF; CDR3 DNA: TGTGCCTGGAGTGTACAGACAGGGGTTGAAAAACTGTTTTTT
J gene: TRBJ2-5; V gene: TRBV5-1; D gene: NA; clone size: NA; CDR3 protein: CASSLGGTRETQYF; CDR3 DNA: TGCGCCAGCAGCTTGGGGGGGACAAGGGAGACCCAGTACTTC
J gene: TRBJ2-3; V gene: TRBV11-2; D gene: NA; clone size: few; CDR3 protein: CASIEGVSDTQYF; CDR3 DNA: TGTGCCAGCATCGAGGGAGTCTCCGATACGCAGTATTTT
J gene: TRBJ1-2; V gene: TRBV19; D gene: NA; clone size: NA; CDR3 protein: CASRRSRQVAYGYTF; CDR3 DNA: TGTGCCAGTAGACGAAGTCGTCAGGTGGCCTATGGCTACACCTTC
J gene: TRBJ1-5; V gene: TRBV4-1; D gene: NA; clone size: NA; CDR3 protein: CASSQERGTGNQPQHF; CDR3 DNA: TGCGCCAGCAGTCAAGAGCGGGGGACGGGCAATCAGCCCCAGCATTTT
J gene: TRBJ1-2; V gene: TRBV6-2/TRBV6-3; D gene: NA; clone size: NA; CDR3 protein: CASSFPRYGYTF; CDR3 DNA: TGTGCCAGCAGCTTTCCCCGGTATGGCTACACCTTC
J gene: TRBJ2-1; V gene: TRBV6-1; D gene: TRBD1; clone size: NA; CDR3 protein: CASSTGVYEQFF; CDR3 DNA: TGTGCCAGCAGCACAGGGGTGTATGAGCAGTTCTTC
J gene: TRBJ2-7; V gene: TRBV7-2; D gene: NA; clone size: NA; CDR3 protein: CASRRGGTYEQYF; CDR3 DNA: TGTGCCAGCAGAAGGGGTGGGACCTACGAGCAGTACTTC
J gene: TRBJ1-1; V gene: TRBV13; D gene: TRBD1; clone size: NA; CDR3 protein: CASSPRTGEAFF; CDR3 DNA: TGTGCCAGCAGCCCACGGACAGGAGAAGCTTTCTTT
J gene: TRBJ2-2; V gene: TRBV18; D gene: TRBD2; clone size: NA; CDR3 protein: CASSSPPGLGANTGELFF; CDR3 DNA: TGTGCCAGCTCATCTCCTCCGGGACTAGGGGCGAACACCGGGGAGCTGTTTTTT